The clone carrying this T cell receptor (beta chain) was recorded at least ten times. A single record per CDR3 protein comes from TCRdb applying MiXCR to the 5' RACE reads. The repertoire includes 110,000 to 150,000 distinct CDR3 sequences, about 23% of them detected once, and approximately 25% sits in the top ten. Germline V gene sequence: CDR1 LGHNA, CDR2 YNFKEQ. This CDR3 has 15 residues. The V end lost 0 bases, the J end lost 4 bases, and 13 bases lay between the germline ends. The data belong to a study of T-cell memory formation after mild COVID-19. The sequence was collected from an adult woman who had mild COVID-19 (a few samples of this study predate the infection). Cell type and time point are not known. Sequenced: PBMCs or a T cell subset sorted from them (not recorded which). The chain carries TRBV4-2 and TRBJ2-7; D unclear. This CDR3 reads CASSQDLAANYEQYF. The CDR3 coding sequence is TGTGCCAGCAGCCAAGATCTGGCGGCAAATTACGAGCAGTACTTC.